A single sample is the source of the 18 T cell receptor beta chains below, sequenced in a study of T cell changes during pregnancy in multiple sclerosis. The table came from immunoSEQ multiplex PCR; TCRdb's copy has only in-frame clones and leaves some out. The sample has tens of thousands of clones, approximately 94% seen once; the top ten hold 0.84%. Sequenced material: peripheral blood, taken in the third trimester of pregnancy. These receptors came from a female donor with multiple sclerosis, enrolled in a pregnancy study.

The genes are TRBV11-2 and TRBJ2-1, with TRBD2 identical over 9 bases. Trimming cost V 4 bases and J 3 bases; bases outside gene matches: 4. The germline gives CDR1 SGHAT, CDR2 FQNNGV. CDR3 length: 15 amino acids. CDR3 bases: TGTGCCAGCAGCTATATTAGCGGGAGCTACAATGAGCAGTTCTTC. This codes for CASSYISGSYNEQFF.

This chain links TRBV15 with TRBJ2-3, with D maybe TRBD1 (5 bases). Germline CDR1 reads LNHNV; CDR2 reads YYDKDF (reference sequence). Trimming shortened V by 0 bases and J by 4 bases, and 8 bases separated the two germline ends. The CDR3 loop spans 14 amino acids. CDR3 amino acids: CATSRDLGADTQYF. Here the CDR3 DNA reads TGTGCCACCAGCAGAGACTTAGGGGCAGATACGCAGTATTTT.

The J gene is TRBJ2-7, the V gene TRBV29-1; D unclear. Germline V gene data show CDR1 as SQVTM and CDR2 as ANQGSEA. The CDR3 sequence is 12 residues long. The V and J ends lost 4 bases and 3 bases respectively, with 10 bases between them. The CDR3 is CSVVRQSYEQYF. For the CDR3, the DNA is TGCAGCGTTGTCAGGCAGAGCTACGAGCAGTACTTC.

The chain carries TRBV18 and TRBJ1-5; D not certain. CDR3 length equals 12 residues. Germline V gene lookup returns CDR1 KGHSH and CDR2 LQKENI. The V end lost 3 bases, the J end lost 11 bases, and 11 bases lay between the germline ends. CDR3 nucleotide sequence: TGTGCCAGCTCACCCGCGGAAGGATCCCAGCATTTT. Translated: CASSPAEGSQHF.

This sequence joins TRBV11-2 and TRBJ1-1; unclear D gene. The V end lost 5 bases, the J end lost 0 bases, and 10 bases lay between the germline ends. Germline V gives CDR1 SGHAT, CDR2 FQNNGV. CDR3 length equals 14 residues. The CDR3 is CASSPGTMNTEAFF. Here the CDR3 DNA reads TGTGCCAGCAGCCCGGGTACCATGAACACTGAAGCTTTCTTT.

This sequence joins TRBV6-1 and TRBJ2-3; 12 bases fit TRBD2. V trimming: 5 bases; J trimming: 6 bases; junction bases outside the gene matches: 6. The CDR3 runs to 15 residues. Germline V gives CDR1 MNHNS, CDR2 SASEGT. CDR3 in DNA: TGTGCCAGCAGTACACTAGCGGGAGGCTCGGATACGCAGTATTTT. This codes for CASSTLAGGSDTQYF.

CDR3 sequence reads: CASKMGGGSSYEQYF. The CDR3 bases are TGTGCCAGCAAAATGGGCGGAGGAAGCTCCTACGAGCAGTACTTC. The chain is built from TRBV19 and TRBJ2-7; possible D gene TRBD2, 5 bases. Germline V lookup: CDR1 LNHDA, CDR2 SQIVND (reference sequence). The CDR3 is 15 residues long. The V and J ends lost 9 bases and 0 bases respectively, with 18 bases between them.

This clone turned up a few times. The chain carries TRBV30 and TRBJ1-1; the D is unclear. The CDR3 contains 14 residues. V gave up 3 bases and J gave up 4 bases, with 15 bases separating them. The germline CDR1 and CDR2 sequences are GTSNPN and SVGIG (reference sequence). CDR3 DNA sequence: TGTGCCTGGAGGGCCCACGGGGATCGCACTGAAGCTTTCTTT. Protein: CAWRAHGDRTEAFF.

This chain uses TRBV21-1 with TRBJ1-2; the D call of TRBD1 is as the table states it, not checked on the DNA. TRBV21-1 is noted as a pseudogene. The CDR3 runs 15 residues. The CDR3: CASSKAAGRIYGYTF. The CDR3 bases are TGTGCCAGCAGCAAAGCTGCAGGCAGAATATATGGCTACACCTTC.

This chain connects TRBV15 to TRBJ1-4; D unclear. Trimming pared 3 bases from V and 4 bases from J, leaving 12 bases between. Germline CDR1 reads LNHNV; CDR2 reads YYDKDF (reference sequence). The CDR3 loop spans 15 amino acids. CDR3 sequence: CATSSTPGDNEKLFF. CDR3 sequence (DNA): TGTGCCACCAGCAGTACCCCGGGTGATAATGAAAAACTGTTTTTT.

This sequence joins TRBV28 and TRBJ2-3; 12 positions match TRBD2. Unmatched junction bases numbered 15, after V lost 4 bases and J lost 4 bases. CDR1 is MDHEN and CDR2 is SYDVKM in the germline V gene. The CDR3 is 19 amino acids. CDR3 in DNA: TGTGCCAGCAGTTCTTCTCTCCTCCGACTAGCGGGAGAGGCAGATACGCAGTATTTT. Its protein product is CASSSSLLRLAGEADTQYF.

The CDR3 loop reads CASSLGLLAYEQYF. In DNA form, the CDR3 reads TGTGCCAGCAGTTTAGGACTTCTAGCCTACGAGCAGTACTTC. The chain uses TRBV28 and TRBJ2-7; TRBD2 is a possible D gene (5 bases). The V gene's germline CDR1 is MDHEN and CDR2 SYDVKM. Trimming stripped 2 bases from V and 2 bases from J, with 10 bases between. The CDR3 contains 14 residues. Based on the CDR3 plus reference TRBV28 and TRBJ2-7, the full variable domain is DVKVTQSSRYLVKRTGEKVFLECVQDMDHENMFWYRQDPGLGLRLIYFSYDVKMKEKGDIPEGYSVSREKKERFSLILESASTNQTSMYLCASSLGLLAYEQYFGPGTRLTVT.

V is TRBV2 and J is TRBJ2-7, with 10 bases lining up with TRBD2. In germline, CDR1 is SNHLY, CDR2 FYNNEI. Trimming cost V 6 bases and J 2 bases; bases outside gene matches: 7. This CDR3 contains 15 residues. This CDR3 is CASRLRSGRAYEQYF. CDR3 coding DNA: TGTGCCAGCAGGCTTCGGAGCGGGAGGGCCTACGAGCAGTACTTC.

The chain uses TRBV30 and TRBJ1-6; the D is unclear. Trimming removed 0 bases from V and 16 bases from J, with 13 bases in between. CDR3 length: 12 amino acids. Germline values: CDR1 GTSNPN, CDR2 SVGIG (reference sequence). This CDR3 reads CAWSVLGSPLHF. DNA of the CDR3: TGTGCCTGGAGTGTACTAGGGTCCCCGCTCCACTTT.

This chain connects TRBV19 to TRBJ2-1, with 9 bases that match TRBD1. V lost 10 bases, J lost 5 bases, and 9 bases stayed unmatched. The CDR3 covers 14 residues. Germline V gene data show CDR1 as LNHDA and CDR2 as SQIVND (reference sequence). The CDR3 spells CATKPGTGNNEQFF. The CDR3 region has the DNA TGTGCCACGAAACCCGGGACAGGGAACAATGAGCAGTTCTTC.

J is TRBJ1-4 and V is TRBV7-6, with D hard to call. V was shortened by 1 base and J by 10 bases, with 10 bases between the two germline ends. This CDR3 comprises 13 residues. Germline assignment: CDR1 SGHVS and CDR2 FNYEAQ. The CDR3 loop reads CASSLETRGKLFF. The CDR3 nucleotides are TGTGCCAGCAGCTTAGAGACCCGGGGAAAACTGTTTTTT.

The J gene is TRBJ2-7, the V gene TRBV19; 10 nucleotides match TRBD1. The length of the CDR3 is 13 residues. CDR1 is LNHDA, CDR2 SQIVND, per germline (reference sequence). Losses at the gene ends were 7 bases for V and 7 bases for J; bases not matched to a gene: 7. CDR3 DNA sequence: TGTGCCAGTACAAGGACAGGGGGAATGGAGCAGTACTTC. Its translation: CASTRTGGMEQYF.

V gene TRBV5-8 combines with J gene TRBJ2-7, with a tentative D call TRBD2 (6 bases). Between the trimmed V and J ends, which lost 4 bases and 7 bases, there was a span of 12 bases. The CDR3 has 12 residues. The V gene's germline CDR1 is SGHTS and CDR2 YDEGEE. CDR3 region: CASSRRGTEQYF. The CDR3 nucleotides are TGTGCCAGCAGCCGACGGGGGACTGAGCAGTACTTC. Complete variable domain (other parts from reference TRBV5-8 and TRBJ2-7): EAGVTQSPTHLIKTRGQQATLRCSPISGHTSVYWYQQALGLGLQFLLWYDEGEERNRGNFPPRFSGRQFPNYSSELNVNALELEDSALYLCASSRRGTEQYFGPGTRLTVT.